This T cell receptor beta chain was retrieved from a study of cytomegalovirus exposure and HLA in healthy donors. Both 60 Vbeta primers and 13 Jbeta primers went into the PCR. Original methodology: Unique TCR beta chains totaled about 73 million in a later count, with roughly 10 million of them shared. The data were produced by immunoSEQ multiplex PCR, yet TCRdb's version contains in-frame clones alone and is incomplete. The DNA gave D and trimming, while V, J and clone size come from that table. The table records about 160,000 clones, approximately 81% of them present only once. As regards this clone: Its cognate antigen is unknown.

Study results and limitations: Later work showed greater clonal expansion in HLA-associated TCR beta chains than in equally common others. In a later analysis, TCR beta V- and J-gene trimming showed a link to a missense DCLRE1C variant.

V was shortened by 0 bases and J by 4 bases, with 15 bases between the two germline ends. From germline, CDR1 is MGHRA and CDR2 YSYEKL. The CDR3 length is 16 residues. V is TRBV4-1 and J is TRBJ1-2; D gene uncertain. This receptor was identified in a man younger than 30 in good health and CMV-seropositive. Sequencing used PBMCs. CDR3 in amino acids: CASSQDASPALYGYTF. The CDR3 DNA is TGCGCCAGCAGCCAAGATGCTTCCCCAGCGCTCTATGGCTACACCTTC.